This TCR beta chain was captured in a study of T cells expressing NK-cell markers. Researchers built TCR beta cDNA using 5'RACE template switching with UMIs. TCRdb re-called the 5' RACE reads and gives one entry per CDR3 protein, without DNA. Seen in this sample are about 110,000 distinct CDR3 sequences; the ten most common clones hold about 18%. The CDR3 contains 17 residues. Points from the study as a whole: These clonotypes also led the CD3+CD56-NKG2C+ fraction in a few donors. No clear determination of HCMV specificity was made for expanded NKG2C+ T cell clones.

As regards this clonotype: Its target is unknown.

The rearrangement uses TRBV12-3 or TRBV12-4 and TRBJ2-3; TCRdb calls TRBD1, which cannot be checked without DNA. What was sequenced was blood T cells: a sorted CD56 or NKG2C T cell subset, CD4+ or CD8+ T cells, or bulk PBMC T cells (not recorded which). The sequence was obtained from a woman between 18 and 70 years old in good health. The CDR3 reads CASSSPLLEAGTDTQYF.